This passage covers 2 T cell receptor beta chains from one sample sequenced in a study of blood T cell repertoires in COVID-19. The assay was immunoSEQ multiplex PCR, and TCRdb's table has in-frame clones only and misses some. The table lists over 150,000 clones, 65% to 90% of them singletons. The specimen sequenced was peripheral blood. These receptors all come from a human donor in a cohort sampled during active COVID-19.

The chain carries TRBV5-4 and TRBJ2-2, with D possibly being TRBD2 (6 bases). V gave up 1 base and J gave up 5 bases, with 12 bases separating them. The CDR3 sequence is 15 residues long. Looked up from germline, CDR1 is SGHNT and CDR2 is YYREEE (reference sequence). CDR3 region: CASSLHGSWTGELFF. CDR3 coding DNA: TGTGCCAGCAGCTTGCACGGGAGTTGGACCGGGGAGCTGTTTTTT.

The chain has TRBV28 and TRBJ1-1; TRBD1 matches 10 bases. The CDR3 is made up of 18 amino acids. Trimming at V came to 6 bases and at J to 0 bases, leaving 13 bases not matched to a gene. Germline V gene data show CDR1 as MDHEN and CDR2 as SYDVKM. This CDR3 is CASRKSKGQGSMNTEAFF. The DNA for the CDR3 is TGTGCCAGCAGAAAGAGCAAGGGACAGGGGAGCATGAACACTGAAGCTTTCTTT.